These T cell receptor beta chains were read from a single sample in a study of breast tumors, draining lymph nodes, adjacent tissues. TCRdb redid the calling of the multiplex PCR reads with MiXCR, one entry per CDR3 protein. The sample contains around 290,000 distinct CDR3 sequences, roughly 31% of which appear only once. Specimen: axillary lymph node tissue. These receptor sequences come from a female donor with breast cancer. Some clones in this sample may be carry-over from other donors' samples. The conserved cysteine and the conserved F or W are not part of the CDR3 here. The order of the fields is CDR3 length, clone size, J gene, D gene, V gene, CDR3 protein. The D gene is left open where the match is weak. Clone size is shown for a subset of rows, as once, few, many or a class of expanded clone.

12,many,TRBJ2-5,-,TRBV7-3,ASSLVPGTETQY
10,once,TRBJ1-6,-,TRBV10-1,ASSESPRPLH
13,-,TRBJ1-1,-,TRBV20-1,SAGQPGVMNTEAF
14,many,TRBJ2-2,TRBD1,TRBV12-5,ASGLPQGMDTGELF
12,many,TRBJ2-3,-,TRBV10-3,ATTGGKSTDTQY
14,few,TRBJ1-6,TRBD1,TRBV2,ASRGTGGEISSPLH
11,many,TRBJ1-6,-,TRBV7-3,ASSLDSNSPLH
13,many,TRBJ2-1,TRBD2,TRBV24-1,ATSAGLAGGQEQF
13,many,TRBJ2-1,-,TRBV4-3,ASSQDWGVLNEQF
14,-,TRBJ2-2,TRBD1,TRBV11-1,ASRLTGADRSGELF
15,few,TRBJ2-1,TRBD2,TRBV5-1,ASSLGVLAGTANEQF
13,-,TRBJ2-5,TRBD1,TRBV28,ASSSRMTGTETQY
13,-,TRBJ2-5,TRBD2,TRBV20-1,SAPGLAGYQETQY
14,many,TRBJ2-3,TRBD2,TRBV24-1,ATSDLAGEGPDTQY
13,few,TRBJ2-4,-,TRBV20-1,SATPGGAAKNIQY
14,few,TRBJ2-3,-,TRBV5-4,ASRNDLAGNTDTQY
12,many,TRBJ2-3,TRBD2,TRBV11-3,ASSLGEGSDTQY
13,many,TRBJ2-1,-,TRBV7-2,ASSLTGNLGSEQF
11,-,TRBJ2-1,-,TRBV3-1,ASSQPTSQEQF
15,-,TRBJ2-5,TRBD2,TRBV6-2/TRBV6-3,ASKPVSGHSEQETQY
10,many,TRBJ2-1,-,TRBV20-1,SARAPGREQF
14,many,TRBJ2-3,TRBD2,TRBV20-1,SARGRGLAGEDTQY
17,-,TRBJ2-2,-,TRBV18,ASSSLSPFDSLNTGELF
16,many,TRBJ2-1,-,TRBV5-1,ASSPIGEAESSYNEQF
10,-,TRBJ2-5,-,TRBV18,ASSPSRETQY
13,many,TRBJ2-7,-,TRBV5-1,ASSESGTQLREQY
14,many,TRBJ2-7,TRBD2,TRBV6-5,ASSGERVAGTYEQY
12,many,TRBJ2-7,-,TRBV19,APKIRTDSYEQY
16,-,TRBJ1-2,-,TRBV2,ASSDDRGSDTQYFGYT
12,many,TRBJ2-1,TRBD2,TRBV10-2,ASTSSGSYNEQF
15,many,TRBJ2-1,TRBD2,TRBV5-1,ASSFELAGFSYNEQF
11,many,TRBJ1-2,-,TRBV30,AWTQGSDYGYT
13,many,TRBJ2-5,-,TRBV5-1,ASSLSTVHQETQY
11,many,TRBJ1-6,-,TRBV6-4,ASSDSKGSPLH
13,many,TRBJ1-6,-,TRBV28,ASSQRIRASEPLH
11,many,TRBJ2-1,TRBD2,TRBV11-2,ASSVTLASEQF